Listed below are T cell receptor beta chains from one sample, sequenced in a study of blood T cell repertoires in COVID-19. TCRdb keeps only in-frame clones here, not all; method: immunoSEQ multiplex PCR. Of 24,000 or so clones listed, 80% to 90% were seen once; the top ten hold approximately 13%. The sample comprised peripheral blood. These TCRs come from a human donor in a cohort sampled during active COVID-19. The donor label of this sample is uncertain. The CDR3 runs from the conserved cysteine through the conserved F or W. Fields, in order: J gene, D gene, V gene, CDR3 length, clone size, CDR3 protein, CDR3 DNA. The D gene is left open where the match is weak. Part of the rows lack a size; the others show once, few, many or a class for expanded clones.

TRBJ2-3,TRBD2,TRBV4-3,19,-,CASSQAVKRGGEKSDTQYF,TGCGCCAGCAGCCAAGCGGTCAAGCGGGGGGGGGAGAAATCAGATACGCAGTATTTT
TRBJ1-5,-,TRBV4-3,16,-,CASSQDRDKGNQPQHF,TGCGCCAGCAGCCAAGATCGGGATAAAGGAAATCAGCCCCAGCATTTT
TRBJ1-5,-,TRBV5-6,17,few,CASSLGHSGIGNQPQHF,TGTGCCAGCAGCCTGGGACATTCGGGGATAGGCAATCAGCCCCAGCATTTT
TRBJ2-7,TRBD2,TRBV2,14,-,CASRGSGGAYEQYF,TGTGCCAGCAGGGGTTCGGGGGGGGCCTACGAGCAGTACTTC
TRBJ1-2,-,TRBV7-9,14,once,CASSLGQNNYGYTF,TGTGCCAGCAGCTTAGGGCAGAATAACTATGGCTACACCTTC
TRBJ2-1,TRBD1,TRBV18,15,-,CASSPGTGVYNEQFF,TGTGCCAGCTCACCGGGGACAGGAGTCTACAATGAGCAGTTCTTC
TRBJ1-1,-,TRBV28,16,-,CASSLGAQRMNTEAFF,TGTGCCAGCAGTCTAGGGGCACAACGCATGAACACTGAAGCTTTCTTT
TRBJ1-2,-,TRBV3-1/TRBV3-2,15,-,CASSQDRGSDYGYTF,TGTGCCAGCAGCCAAGATAGGGGGTCTGACTATGGCTACACCTTC
TRBJ2-3,TRBD2,TRBV7-2,16,-,CASSPIAGASTDTQYF,TGTGCCAGCAGCCCGATAGCGGGGGCTAGCACAGATACGCAGTATTTT
TRBJ1-5,-,TRBV19,16,-,CASKDLSLGRIQPQHF,TGTGCCAGTAAGGACTTGAGTTTGGGAAGGATTCAGCCCCAGCATTTT
TRBJ2-1,TRBD2,TRBV3-1/TRBV3-2,18,-,CASSQLLAGGRSYNEQFF,TGTGCCAGCAGCCAATTACTAGCGGGGGGACGCTCCTACAATGAGCAGTTCTTC
TRBJ2-7,TRBD1,TRBV25-1,16,-,CASRHDLRTGQYEQYF,TGTGCCAGCAGACACGACCTTCGGACAGGCCAGTACGAGCAGTACTTC
TRBJ1-1,TRBD1,TRBV6-6,14,-,CASSYDRGPPEAFF,TGTGCCAGCAGTTACGACAGGGGGCCCCCTGAAGCTTTCTTT